These 13 T cell receptor beta chains came from one sample sequenced in a study of blood T cell repertoires in COVID-19. Assay: immunoSEQ multiplex PCR; the TCRdb copy retains only in-frame clones and omits some. The repertoire has about 62,000 clones, around 79% of them found once; the top ten carry roughly 20%. Source material: peripheral blood. The receptors here all came from a man aged 55 to 70 with acute or convalescent COVID-19.

The chain recombines TRBV6-5 with TRBJ1-1; TRBD1 aligns across 8 bases. Germline V gene sequence: CDR1 MNHEY, CDR2 SVGAGI. This CDR3 has 13 residues. J was trimmed by 6 bases and V by 10 bases; bases with no gene match: 10. The CDR3 sequence: CATRSGQGAEAFF. The DNA for the CDR3 is TGTGCCACTCGCTCCGGACAGGGCGCTGAAGCTTTCTTT.

This clone turned up a few times. At one end the junction does not follow the germline gene, possibly because of a read error. The chain employs TRBV7-7 and TRBJ2-5, with TRBD2 matching over 11 bases. The CDR3 length is 14 residues. Germline loops: CDR1 SSHAT, CDR2 FNYEAQ (reference sequence). DNA of the CDR3: TGTGCTAGCAGCTTCGGACTAGCGGGAGAGACCCAGTACTTC. Translated: CASSFGLAGETQYF.

This chain joins TRBV5-1 and TRBJ1-1, with D perhaps matching TRBD1 (5 bases). V was clipped by 3 bases and J by 1 base, with 10 bases between them. There are 14 residues in the CDR3. Germline V lookup: CDR1 SGHRS, CDR2 YFSETQ. The CDR3 DNA follows: TGCGCCAGCAGCTACGGCAGGGAGAACACTGAAGCTTTCTTT. Translating gives CASSYGRENTEAFF.

DNA for the CDR3: TGTGCCAGCAGTGGCAGACAGCCGTCGGATGTTAATGAGCAGTTCTTC. It translates to CASSGRQPSDVNEQFF. J is TRBJ2-1 and V is TRBV6-1; a possible D gene is TRBD1 (5 bases). This CDR3 is built from 16 residues. V was trimmed by 4 bases and J by 7 bases, leaving 20 bases between them. Germline CDR1 MNHNS, CDR2 SASEGT.

This chain joins TRBV19 and TRBJ1-3; 10 nucleotides line up with TRBD1. The V and J ends lost 7 bases and 2 bases, in that order; junction bases with no gene match: 8. Germline V gene lookup returns CDR1 LNHDA and CDR2 SQIVND (reference sequence). The length of the CDR3 is 16 residues. CDR3 sequence (DNA): TGTGCCAGTACCTCACAAGGACAGGGGGCTGGAAACACCATATATTTT. Its protein is CASTSQGQGAGNTIYF.

This rearrangement joins TRBV2 to TRBJ2-4; the match to TRBD1 covers 7 bases. The V and J ends lost 4 bases and 2 bases, in that order; junction bases with no gene match: 5. The germline V gene has CDR1 SNHLY and CDR2 FYNNEI. The CDR3 totals 15 residues. The CDR3 region has the DNA TGTGCCAGCAGTGTTCAGGGGGTAACCAAAAACATTCAGTACTTC. This codes for CASSVQGVTKNIQYF.

The chain has TRBV7-3 and TRBJ2-2, with D maybe TRBD1 (7 bases). The germline gives CDR1 SGHTA, CDR2 FQGTGA. Between the trimmed V and J ends, which lost 2 bases and 4 bases, there was a span of 11 bases. The CDR3 extends over 15 amino acids. The CDR3 sequence: CASSLVQGGTGELFF. The CDR3 bases are TGTGCCAGCAGCTTAGTTCAGGGGGGCACCGGGGAGCTGTTTTTT. The full variable domain, its missing parts supplied by reference TRBV7-3 and TRBJ2-2, is GAGVSQTPSNKVTEKGKYVELRCDPISGHTALYWYRQSLGQGPEFLIYFQGTGAADDSGLPNDRFFAVRPEGSVSTLKIQRTERGDSAVYLCASSLVQGGTGELFFGEGSRLTVL.

The chain links TRBV27 to TRBJ1-1; D not resolved. Germline V gives CDR1 MNHEY, CDR2 SMNVEV (reference sequence). The ends were cut back, 2 bases at V and 0 bases at J, with 19 bases in the middle. This CDR3 contains 18 residues. The CDR3 coding sequence is TGTGCCAGCAGTTTAACAGTTTCGCCAGGTGAGATGAACACTGAAGCTTTCTTT. It yields the protein CASSLTVSPGEMNTEAFF.

The genes are TRBV7-3 and TRBJ2-7, with 9 bases that match TRBD2. This CDR3 has 14 amino acids. V lost 11 bases, J lost 6 bases, and 14 bases stayed unmatched. Germline V gives CDR1 SGHTA, CDR2 FQGTGA. CDR3 sequence: CASYQRSGSGEQYF. The CDR3 coding sequence is TGTGCCTCCTACCAGCGTAGCGGGAGTGGCGAGCAGTACTTC.

The chain combines TRBV29-1 with TRBJ2-1; a weak D match, TRBD2 (5 bases). The ends were cut back, 2 bases at V and 4 bases at J, with 12 bases in the middle. The CDR3 is 14 residues long. Germline V gives CDR1 SQVTM, CDR2 ANQGSEA. The CDR3 DNA reads as TGCAGCGTTGAATCGGCTAGCAGGTACAATGAGCAGTTCTTC. Residues: CSVESASRYNEQFF.

V is TRBV6-4 and J is TRBJ2-2, with D possibly TRBD1 on 6 matching bases. The germline CDR1 and CDR2 sequences are MRHNA and SNTAGT. The CDR3 length is 14 residues. V was cut by 2 bases and J by 3 bases, with 7 bases left in between. CDR3 sequence reads: CASSDRQDTGELFF. The CDR3 bases are TGTGCCAGCAGTGACAGACAGGACACCGGGGAGCTGTTTTTT.

This chain uses TRBV4-1 with TRBJ1-2, with 7 bases matching TRBD1. Germline lookup yields CDR1 MGHRA and CDR2 YSYEKL. CDR3 length equals 14 residues. Trimming removed 4 bases from V and 2 bases from J; junction bases left unmatched: 4. CDR3 nucleotides: TGCGCCAGCAGCCGAGGGACAGCGAACTATGGCTACACCTTC. The encoded protein is CASSRGTANYGYTF.

J is TRBJ1-4 and V is TRBV19, with D unclear. Between the trimmed V and J ends, which lost 2 bases and 2 bases, there was a span of 9 bases. The CDR3 spans 15 residues. The germline V gene has CDR1 LNHDA and CDR2 SQIVND (reference sequence). CDR3 sequence reads: CASSIIGETNEKLFF. DNA of the CDR3: TGTGCCAGTAGTATAATCGGAGAGACTAATGAAAAACTGTTTTTT.